A selection of T cell receptor beta chains follows, all from one sample in a study of response to subunit inactivated influenza vaccine. TCRdb re-analysed the RT-PCR reads in MiXCR, keeping a single row per CDR3 protein. Of 500,000 to 600,000 distinct CDR3 sequences in the sample, approximately 7.6% were seen once. The sequenced sample was PBMCs from blood, obtained 23 months after vaccination. These receptors were obtained from a man aged 45-69 years who received an inactivated influenza vaccine. Each CDR3 is given with its conserved first and last residue. The D gene is left open where the match is weak. Clone size is stated in some rows and not others, as once, few, many or a class when expanded.

V gene	J gene	D gene	clone size	CDR3 DNA	CDR3 protein
TRBV20-1	TRBJ2-5	TRBD2	few	TGCAGTGCTTCGCGACAGAGGGAGGGTGAGACCCAGTACTTC	CSASRQREGETQYF
TRBV20-1	TRBJ2-3	-	many	TGCAGTGCTAGAGATCGGTTAACAGGCACAGATACGCAGTATTTT	CSARDRLTGTDTQYF
TRBV5-1	TRBJ1-1	-	few	TGCGCCAGCAGCTTTATGGAGAACACTGAAGCTTTCTTT	CASSFMENTEAFF
TRBV6-2/TRBV6-3	TRBJ2-7	TRBD1	-	TGTGCCAGCAGTGGACAGGGGGGCAAACTTAAACCCTACGAGCAGTACTTC	CASSGQGGKLKPYEQYF
TRBV3-1	TRBJ2-5	TRBD1	-	TGTGCCAGGAGCCAAGGGGCAGGGGGCAGAGAGACCCAGTACTTC	CARSQGAGGRETQYF
TRBV20-1	TRBJ2-2	TRBD1	-	TGCAGTGCCCGAACAGGGGGTATCGACACCGGGGAGCTGTTTTTT	CSARTGGIDTGELFF
TRBV20-1	TRBJ1-2	-	-	TGCAGTGCTAGCAAAGGACTGGATGGCTACACCTTC	CSASKGLDGYTF
TRBV29-1	TRBJ2-1	TRBD2	-	TGCAGCGTTTCAGGACTAGCTGATGAGCAGTTCTTC	CSVSGLADEQFF
TRBV25-1	TRBJ2-5	-	-	TGTGCCAGCAGTGCAGTTTCGCGTATCGGTGAGACCCAGTACTTC	CASSAVSRIGETQYF
TRBV5-5	TRBJ2-3	TRBD1	few	TGTGCCAGCAGCACCGGGACAGGGGGGAGCACAGATACGCAGTATTTT	CASSTGTGGSTDTQYF
TRBV6-5	TRBJ1-4	-	-	TGTGCCAGCAGTTCAGGGGTTAGGGAAAAACTGTTTTTT	CASSSGVREKLFF
TRBV28	TRBJ2-1	-	few	TGTGCCAGCAGTTTATACGGGGAGTTCTACAATGAGCAGTTCTTC	CASSLYGEFYNEQFF
TRBV9	TRBJ2-3	-	-	TGTGCCAGCAGCGTAGCGAGCGGTACCAGCACAGATACGCAGTATTTT	CASSVASGTSTDTQYF
TRBV5-1	TRBJ1-2	TRBD1	many	TGCGCCAGCAGCCCGACCACGGGACAGCCAGTTGGCTACACCTTC	CASSPTTGQPVGYTF
TRBV20-1	TRBJ2-5	-	few	TGCAGTGCTAGAGATTTTCGGAACCAAGAGACCCAGTACTTC	CSARDFRNQETQYF
TRBV25-1	TRBJ1-4	-	many	TGTGCCAGCAGGCCCTGGGGAACTAATGAAAAACTGTTTTTT	CASRPWGTNEKLFF
TRBV4-2	TRBJ2-5	-	few	TGTGCCAGCAGCCAAGACCGTGAGAGCACCCAGTACTTC	CASSQDRESTQYF
TRBV30	TRBJ2-3	-	few	TGTGCCTGGAGTGCCGGGACGCGGTTTAGCACAGATACGCAGTATTTT	CAWSAGTRFSTDTQYF
TRBV7-9	TRBJ1-1	-	many	TGTGCCAGCAGCTTAAGGGTCACTGAAGCTTTCTTT	CASSLRVTEAFF
TRBV15	TRBJ2-2	-	-	TGTGCCACCAGCATGGACATAAACACCGGGGAGCTGTTTTTT	CATSMDINTGELFF
TRBV10-3	TRBJ2-1	-	few	TGTGCCATCAGTGAGCCTTTCACCGGGACAACAACGGCAAATGAGCAGTTCTTC	CAISEPFTGTTTANEQFF
TRBV5-1	TRBJ2-1	TRBD2	many	TGCGCCAGCAGCTTGGGTGCTAGCCTAGCGGGCTACAATGAGCAGTTCTTC	CASSLGASLAGYNEQFF
TRBV7-9	TRBJ2-1	-	once	TGTGCCAGCAGCTTTAGTGGAGCGGGCAATGAGCAGTTCTTC	CASSFSGAGNEQFF
TRBV7-2	TRBJ1-1	TRBD1	-	TGTGCCAGCAGCGAACCGACAGGGATACGCGCTTTCTTT	CASSEPTGIRAFF
TRBV7-2	TRBJ2-7	-	-	TGTGCCAGCAGCTTCCCGGGGAGGAGGTACGAGCAGTACTTC	CASSFPGRRYEQYF
TRBV2	TRBJ2-2	-	many	TGTGCCAGCAGTACTGGACTCACGGCTGGGGAGCTGTTTTTT	CASSTGLTAGELFF
TRBV12-3/TRBV12-4	TRBJ1-5	-	-	TGTGCCAGCAGGCAGGGGACATTGCCCCAGCATTTT	CASRQGTLPQHF
TRBV7-9	TRBJ1-6	-	few	TGTGCCAGCAGCTTAGGACGGACCTATAATTCACCCCTCCACTTT	CASSLGRTYNSPLHF
TRBV2	TRBJ1-1	-	few	TGTGCCAGATGGAAGGGCCGACAGGAGATTTTTGAAGCTTTCTTT	CARWKGRQEIFEAFF
TRBV7-2	TRBJ2-3	TRBD2	-	TGTGCCAGCAGCTTAACTAGCGGGGGACGTCGGGATACGCAGTATTTT	CASSLTSGGRRDTQYF
TRBV11-2	TRBJ2-7	TRBD2	few	TGTGCCAGCAGCCCCCGACTAGCGGGGGCGGCGGGGGAGCAGTACTTC	CASSPRLAGAAGEQYF
TRBV3-1	TRBJ1-1	TRBD1	few	TGTGCCAGCAGCCCCGGGACAGGGCTTACGGCTTTCTTT	CASSPGTGLTAFF
TRBV5-1	TRBJ2-5	-	many	TGCGCCAGCAGCTTGGGGACAAACCAAGAGACCCAGTACTTC	CASSLGTNQETQYF
TRBV12-2	TRBJ2-7	-	-	TGTGCAAGTCGCTTTTTAAGTCGGGGGCCATCCCATGCCTACGAGCAGTACTTC	CASRFLSRGPSHAYEQYF
TRBV12-3/TRBV12-4	TRBJ2-7	-	few	TGTGCCAGCAGTGTGGACGCAGGATACGAGCAGTACTTC	CASSVDAGYEQYF
TRBV11-1	TRBJ2-3	TRBD2	-	TGTGCCAGCAGCTTAGCGTGGGGGACTAGCGGTTCCCCCACAGATACGCAGTATTTT	CASSLAWGTSGSPTDTQYF
TRBV20-1	TRBJ2-6	-	few	TGCAGTGCTAGTTCTCGGAGCTCTGGGGCCAACGTCCTGACTTTC	CSASSRSSGANVLTF
TRBV27	TRBJ2-7	-	few	TGTGCCAGCAGTTTCTTAGAGAACGGGATACAGTACTTC	CASSFLENGIQYF
TRBV5-1	TRBJ1-4	-	many	TGCGCCAGCAGCTTGGCCCCCGGGGGACCTACAACTAATGAAAAACTGTTTTTT	CASSLAPGGPTTNEKLFF
TRBV5-1	TRBJ2-5	-	-	TGCGCCAGCAGCTTTTACGGGGGGCCGCAAGAGACCCAGTACTTC	CASSFYGGPQETQYF
TRBV10-3	TRBJ2-2	-	many	TGTGCCATCAGTGAACGTGGTCCCGGGGAGCTGTTTTTT	CAISERGPGELFF